This TCR beta chain emerged from a study of T cell clones after liver transplantation (dated by TCRdb to the late 2010s). General notes on the study: ITN030ST, the source of the samples, was a randomized trial that attempted immunosuppression withdrawal within 2 years of liver transplantation. After a pre-transplant mixed lymphocyte reaction, TCRbeta sequencing was used to pinpoint donor-reactive T cell clones, which were subsequently tracked in post-transplant blood. As an antigen-independent comparator for the donor-reactive sequences, third party-reactive TCRbeta sequences from pre-transplant MLRs were identified as well. Three of the eight recipients were HCV-positive; the others were transplanted for non-autoimmune, non-viral indications. Until randomization at 12-24 months post-transplant, subjects were given standard immunosuppression, with no induction therapy. Tolerance was defined as complete immunosuppression withdrawal for at least one year with no rise in liver enzymes beyond twice the upper limit of normal. Blood samples were collected pre-transplant, then pre-randomization ahead of withdrawal, and finally post-randomization once withdrawal had either been completed or failed. The studied cohort comprised 8 liver transplant recipients, 3 classified as tolerant and 5 as non-tolerant. The paper's findings and limits, for the study overall: The decline in donor-reactive sequences exceeded the decline in third party-reactive sequences, suggesting partial antigen-specific deletion that was unrelated to withdrawal success. Low numbers of available donor cells limited the measurable donor-reactive repertoire in a couple of subjects. The conclusions were preliminary, being limited by small, heterogeneous patient numbers and by non-standardized post-transplant time points. In 5 of 8 subjects, regardless of tolerance or HCV status, circulating donor-reactive CD4 TCRbeta sequences dropped significantly post-transplant. Since no allograft tissue specimens were available, donor-reactive T cells may have migrated into the graft instead of being deleted. Once repertoire turnover was taken into account, donor-reactive detection showed a significant reduction for CD4 in 7 of 8 subjects and for CD8 in 8 of 8.

A note on this clone: The antigen it recognizes is unknown. Per-nucleotide qualities are absent, and no much larger clonotype sits a single base away.

Frozen genomic DNA underwent high-throughput TCRbeta CDR3 sequencing by immunoSEQ, including PCR amplification, mapping, bias correction and internal controls. From the authors' description of their analysis: Only productive rearrangements were retained, and each unique TCRbeta sequence was defined by its CDR3 nucleotide sequence together with its V and J gene. A sequence counted as donor-reactive only if the sequence showed at least 5-fold expansion in CFSE-low cells compared with unstimulated pre-transplant cells and had a frequency of at least 0.01%. Per-subject minimum frequency thresholds, based on the lowest-template unstimulated sample, ensured at least 90% detection power. Jensen-Shannon divergence between the top 1000 TCRbeta sequences after and before transplant was used to measure repertoire turnover. Two-sided Fisher's exact tests were used to test for changes in how often donor-reactive sequences were detected. Sourced from immuneACCESS, this table was stored by TCRdb with only in-frame sequences that have V and J called. A share of the clones is absent; for the studies checked, an unresolved V gene accounts for under half, and the remainder has no known explanation. Clonal size and the V and J genes are those of that table, whereas D and trimming came from the DNA. A total of about 7,900 clones appear in this sample, around 80% of them only once. The ten largest clones take up roughly 37% of the sample.

The CDR1 and CDR2 encoded by the germline V gene (reference sequence) are SEHNR and FQNEAQ. Cut back by 3 bases and 3 bases, the V and J ends lie 8 bases apart. From the cysteine up to the phenylalanine, the CDR3 has a length of 14 residues. Of all the DNA, just the CDR3 is kept, 42 bases in frame from base 1. Per the publication, the time point label means: pre-transplant. Thawed unstimulated PBMCs were stained for CD3, CD4 and CD8 and FACS-sorted into CD3+CD4+ and CD3+CD8+ populations. Each of the 8 studied subjects was randomized to immunosuppression withdrawal. The Qiagen DNeasy Blood and Tissue Kit was used to isolate genomic DNA.

The sequences come from CD8+ T cells from blood, collected before liver transplant. Recombination linked TRBV7-9 to TRBJ2-2; the D gene is possibly TRBD1, with 5 bases matching. The TCR comes from a human donor who received a liver transplant. In nucleotides, the sequence is TGTGCCAGCAGCTTCCGACAGTACACCGGGGAGCTGTTTTTT. It codes for CASSFRQYTGELFF.